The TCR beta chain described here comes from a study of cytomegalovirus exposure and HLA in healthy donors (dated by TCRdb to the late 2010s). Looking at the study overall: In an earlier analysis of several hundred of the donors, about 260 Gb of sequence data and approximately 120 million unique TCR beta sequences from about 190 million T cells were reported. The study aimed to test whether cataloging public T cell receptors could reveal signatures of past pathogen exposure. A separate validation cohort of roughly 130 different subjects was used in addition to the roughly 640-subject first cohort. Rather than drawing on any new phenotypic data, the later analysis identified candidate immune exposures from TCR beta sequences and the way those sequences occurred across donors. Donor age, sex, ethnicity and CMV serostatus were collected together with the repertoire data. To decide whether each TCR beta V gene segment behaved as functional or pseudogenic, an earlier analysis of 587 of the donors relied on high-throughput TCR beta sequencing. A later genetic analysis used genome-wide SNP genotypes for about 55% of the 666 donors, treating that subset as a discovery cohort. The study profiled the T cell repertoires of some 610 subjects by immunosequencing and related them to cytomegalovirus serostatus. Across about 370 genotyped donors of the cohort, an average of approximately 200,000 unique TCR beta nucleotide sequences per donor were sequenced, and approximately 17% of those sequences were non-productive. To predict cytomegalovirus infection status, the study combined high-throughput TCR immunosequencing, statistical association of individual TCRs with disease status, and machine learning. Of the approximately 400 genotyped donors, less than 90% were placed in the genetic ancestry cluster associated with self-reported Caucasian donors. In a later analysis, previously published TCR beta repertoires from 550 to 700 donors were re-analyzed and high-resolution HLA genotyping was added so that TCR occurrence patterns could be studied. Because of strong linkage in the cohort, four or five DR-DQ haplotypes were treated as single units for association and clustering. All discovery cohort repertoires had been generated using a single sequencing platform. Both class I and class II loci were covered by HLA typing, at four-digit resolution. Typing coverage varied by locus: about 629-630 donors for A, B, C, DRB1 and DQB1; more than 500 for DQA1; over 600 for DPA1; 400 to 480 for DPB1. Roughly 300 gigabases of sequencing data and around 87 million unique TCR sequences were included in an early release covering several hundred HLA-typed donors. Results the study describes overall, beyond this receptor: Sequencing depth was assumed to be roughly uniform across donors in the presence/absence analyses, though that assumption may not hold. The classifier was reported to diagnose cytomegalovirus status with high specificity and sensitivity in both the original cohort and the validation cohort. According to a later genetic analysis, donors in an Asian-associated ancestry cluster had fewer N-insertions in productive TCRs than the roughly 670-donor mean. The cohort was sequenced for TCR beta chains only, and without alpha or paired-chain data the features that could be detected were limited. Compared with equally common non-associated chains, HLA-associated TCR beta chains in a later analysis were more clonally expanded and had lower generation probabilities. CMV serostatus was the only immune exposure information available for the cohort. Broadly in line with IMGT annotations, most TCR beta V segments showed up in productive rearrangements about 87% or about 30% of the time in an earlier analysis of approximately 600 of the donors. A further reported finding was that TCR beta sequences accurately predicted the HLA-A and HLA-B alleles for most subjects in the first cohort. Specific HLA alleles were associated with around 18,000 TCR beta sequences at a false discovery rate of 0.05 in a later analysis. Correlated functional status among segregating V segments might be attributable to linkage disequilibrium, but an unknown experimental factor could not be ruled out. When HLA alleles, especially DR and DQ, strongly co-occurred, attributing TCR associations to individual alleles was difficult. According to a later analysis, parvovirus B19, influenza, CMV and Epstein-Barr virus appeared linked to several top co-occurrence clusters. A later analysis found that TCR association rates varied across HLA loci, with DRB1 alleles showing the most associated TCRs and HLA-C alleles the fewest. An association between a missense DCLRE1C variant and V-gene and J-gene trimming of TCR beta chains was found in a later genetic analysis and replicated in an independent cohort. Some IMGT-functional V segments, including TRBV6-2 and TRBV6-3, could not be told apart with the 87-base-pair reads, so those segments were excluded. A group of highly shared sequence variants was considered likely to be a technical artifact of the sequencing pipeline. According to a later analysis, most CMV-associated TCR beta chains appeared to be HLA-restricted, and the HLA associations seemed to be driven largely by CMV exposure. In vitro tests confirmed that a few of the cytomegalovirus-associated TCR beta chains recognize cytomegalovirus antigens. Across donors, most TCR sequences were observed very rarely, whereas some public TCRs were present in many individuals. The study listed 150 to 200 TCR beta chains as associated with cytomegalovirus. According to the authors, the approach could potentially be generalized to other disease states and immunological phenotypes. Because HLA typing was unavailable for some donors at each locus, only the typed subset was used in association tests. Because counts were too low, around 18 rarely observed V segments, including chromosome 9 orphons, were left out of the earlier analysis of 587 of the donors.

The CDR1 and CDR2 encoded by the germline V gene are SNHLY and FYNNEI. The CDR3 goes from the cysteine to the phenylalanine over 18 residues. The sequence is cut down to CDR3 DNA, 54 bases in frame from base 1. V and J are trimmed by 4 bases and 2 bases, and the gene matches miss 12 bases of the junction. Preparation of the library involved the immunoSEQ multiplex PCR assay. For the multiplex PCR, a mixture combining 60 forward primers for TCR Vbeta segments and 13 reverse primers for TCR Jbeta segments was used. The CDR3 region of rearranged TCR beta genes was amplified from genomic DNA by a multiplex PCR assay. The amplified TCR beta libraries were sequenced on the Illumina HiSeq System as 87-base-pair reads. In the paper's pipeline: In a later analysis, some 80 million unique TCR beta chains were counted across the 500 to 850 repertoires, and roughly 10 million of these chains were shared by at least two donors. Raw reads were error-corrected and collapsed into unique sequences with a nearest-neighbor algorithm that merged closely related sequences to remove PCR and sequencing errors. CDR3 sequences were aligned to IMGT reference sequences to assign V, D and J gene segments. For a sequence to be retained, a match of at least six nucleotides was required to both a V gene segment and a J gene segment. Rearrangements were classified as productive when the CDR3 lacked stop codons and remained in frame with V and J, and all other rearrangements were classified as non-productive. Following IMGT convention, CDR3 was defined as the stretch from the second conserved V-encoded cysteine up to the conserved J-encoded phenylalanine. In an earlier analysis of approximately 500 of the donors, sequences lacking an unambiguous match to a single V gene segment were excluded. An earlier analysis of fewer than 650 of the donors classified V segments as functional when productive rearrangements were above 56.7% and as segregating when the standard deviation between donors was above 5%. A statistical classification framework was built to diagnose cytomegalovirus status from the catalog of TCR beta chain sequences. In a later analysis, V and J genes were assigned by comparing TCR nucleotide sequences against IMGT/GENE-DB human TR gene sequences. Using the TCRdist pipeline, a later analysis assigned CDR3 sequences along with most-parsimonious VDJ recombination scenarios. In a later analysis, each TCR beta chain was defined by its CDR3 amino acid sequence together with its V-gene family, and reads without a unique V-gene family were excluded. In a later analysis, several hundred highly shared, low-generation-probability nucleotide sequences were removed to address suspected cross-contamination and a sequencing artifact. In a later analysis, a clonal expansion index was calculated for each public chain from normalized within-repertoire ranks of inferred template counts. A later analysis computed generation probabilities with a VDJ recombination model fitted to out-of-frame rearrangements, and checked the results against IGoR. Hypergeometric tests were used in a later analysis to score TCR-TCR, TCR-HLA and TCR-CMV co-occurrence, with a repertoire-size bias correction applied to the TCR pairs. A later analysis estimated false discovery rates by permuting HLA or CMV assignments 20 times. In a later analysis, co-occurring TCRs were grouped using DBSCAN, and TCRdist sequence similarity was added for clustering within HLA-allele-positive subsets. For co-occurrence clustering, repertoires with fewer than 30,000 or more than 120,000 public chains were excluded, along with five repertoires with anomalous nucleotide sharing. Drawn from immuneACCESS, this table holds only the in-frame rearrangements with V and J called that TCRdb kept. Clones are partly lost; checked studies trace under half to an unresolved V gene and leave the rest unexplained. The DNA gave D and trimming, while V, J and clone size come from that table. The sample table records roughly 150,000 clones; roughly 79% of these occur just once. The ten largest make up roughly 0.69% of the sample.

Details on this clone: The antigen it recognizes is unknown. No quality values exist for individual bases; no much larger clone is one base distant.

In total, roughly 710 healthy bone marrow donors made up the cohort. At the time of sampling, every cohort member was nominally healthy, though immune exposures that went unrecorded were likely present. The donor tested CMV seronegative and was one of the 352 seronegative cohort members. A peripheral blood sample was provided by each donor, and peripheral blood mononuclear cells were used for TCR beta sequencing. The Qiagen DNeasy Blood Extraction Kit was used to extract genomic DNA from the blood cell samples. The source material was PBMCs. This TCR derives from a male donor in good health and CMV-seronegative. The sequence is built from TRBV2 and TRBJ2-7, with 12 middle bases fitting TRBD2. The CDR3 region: CASSASGTSGHKTYEQYF. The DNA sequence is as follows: TGTGCCAGCAGTGCCTCCGGGACTAGCGGGCACAAAACCTACGAGCAGTACTTC.